The entry below describes one T cell receptor beta chain. Its antigen is unidentified. This entry is derived from a study of CD8 T cells in Susac syndrome. In the multiple sclerosis control group, patients were treatment-naive and had stable or active relapsing-remitting disease. CD8+ and CD4+ T cells were negatively isolated; TEMRA cells were FACS-enriched. Trimming left V 3 bases short and J 5 bases short, with 5 bases between. Germline lookup yields CDR1 WNHNN and CDR2 SYGVQD (reference sequence). This CDR3 spans 12 amino acids. Study-wide points: In its TCR sequencing and HLA analysis, the study acknowledged that the number of individuals was relatively small.

An input of roughly 0.45 to 1 ug of RNA was subjected to reverse transcription using random hexamers. Amplification of TCR beta CDR3 was carried out by immunoSEQ multiplex PCR, which covered 54 Vbeta and 13 Jbeta segments. One entry per CDR3 protein, called by TCRdb with MiXCR from the immunoSEQ multiplex PCR reads. The sample includes roughly 300,000 distinct CDR3 sequences, around 84% of them seen just once. This chain connects TRBV10-1 to TRBJ1-5; D gene unclear. Sequences were obtained from CD8+ T cells from PBMCs. This receptor was identified in a human donor with multiple sclerosis. The CDR3 nucleotides read TGCGCCAGCAGTGACGGCTATCAGCCCCAGCATTTT. Translation gives CASSDGYQPQHF.